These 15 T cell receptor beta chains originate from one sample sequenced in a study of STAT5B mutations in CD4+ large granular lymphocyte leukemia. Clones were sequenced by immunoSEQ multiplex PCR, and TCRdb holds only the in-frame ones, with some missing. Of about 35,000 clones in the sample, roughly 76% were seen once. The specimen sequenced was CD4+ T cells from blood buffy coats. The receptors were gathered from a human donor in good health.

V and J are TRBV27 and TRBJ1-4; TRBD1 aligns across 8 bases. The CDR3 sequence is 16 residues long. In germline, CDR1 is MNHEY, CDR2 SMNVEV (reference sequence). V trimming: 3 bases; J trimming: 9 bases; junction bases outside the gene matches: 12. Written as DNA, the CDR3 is TGTGCCAGCAGTTTCTTTCAGGGGGCGCCTTTGAAAAAACTGTTTTTT. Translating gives CASSFFQGAPLKKLFF. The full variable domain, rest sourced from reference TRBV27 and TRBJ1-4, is EAQVTQNPRYLITVTGKKLTVTCSQNMNHEYMSWYRQDPGLGLRQIYYSMNVEVTDKGDVPEGYKVSRKEKRNFPLILESPSPNQTSLYFCASSFFQGAPLKKLFFGSGTQLSVL.

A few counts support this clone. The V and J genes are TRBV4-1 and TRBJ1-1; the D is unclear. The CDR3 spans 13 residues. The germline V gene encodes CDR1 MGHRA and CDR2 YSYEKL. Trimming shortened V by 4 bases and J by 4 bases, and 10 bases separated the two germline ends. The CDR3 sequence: CASSRQSLTEAFF. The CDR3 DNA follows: TGCGCCAGCAGCCGTCAATCGCTCACTGAAGCTTTCTTT.

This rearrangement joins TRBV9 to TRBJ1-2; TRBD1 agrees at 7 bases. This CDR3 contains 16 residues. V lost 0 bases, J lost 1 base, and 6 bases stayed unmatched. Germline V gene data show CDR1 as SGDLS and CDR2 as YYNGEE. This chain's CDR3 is CASSVGTGGLNYGYTF. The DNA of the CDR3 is TGTGCCAGCAGCGTAGGGACAGGCGGACTTAACTATGGCTACACCTTC. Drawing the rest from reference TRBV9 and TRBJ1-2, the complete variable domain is DSGVTQTPKHLITATGQRVTLRCSPRSGDLSVYWYQQSLDQGLQFLIQYYNGEERAKGNILERFSAQQFPDLHSELNLSSLELGDSALYFCASSVGTGGLNYGYTFGSGTRLTVV.

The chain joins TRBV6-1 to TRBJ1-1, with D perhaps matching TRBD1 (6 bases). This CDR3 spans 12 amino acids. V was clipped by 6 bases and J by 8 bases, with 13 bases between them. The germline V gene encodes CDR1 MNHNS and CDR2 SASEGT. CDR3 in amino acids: CASSKPGHEAFF. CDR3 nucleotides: TGTGCCAGCAGCAAACCGGGACACGAAGCTTTCTTT.

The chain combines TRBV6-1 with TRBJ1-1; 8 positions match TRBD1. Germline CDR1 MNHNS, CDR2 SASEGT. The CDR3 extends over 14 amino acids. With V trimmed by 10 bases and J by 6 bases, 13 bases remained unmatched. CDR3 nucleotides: TGTGCCATCAGAAAGACAGGGGAGGAGGCTGAAGCTTTCTTT. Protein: CAIRKTGEEAEAFF.

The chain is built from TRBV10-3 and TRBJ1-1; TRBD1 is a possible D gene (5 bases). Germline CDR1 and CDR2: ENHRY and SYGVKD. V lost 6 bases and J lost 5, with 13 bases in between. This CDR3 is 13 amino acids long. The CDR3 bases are TGTGCCATCAGAGGGGACGGTAAGACTGAAGCTTTCTTT. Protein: CAIRGDGKTEAFF.

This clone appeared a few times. The CDR3, as DNA: TGTGCCAGCAGCCACCCCCGGGACTACGAGCAGTACTTC. Its protein product is CASSHPRDYEQYF. V usage is TRBV14 and J usage is TRBJ2-7, with TRBD2 as a possible D gene (5 bases). The CDR3 is made up of 13 amino acids. Trimming removed 3 bases at V and 3 bases at J, with 9 bases between. Per the germline V gene, CDR1 is SGHDN and CDR2 is FVKESK.

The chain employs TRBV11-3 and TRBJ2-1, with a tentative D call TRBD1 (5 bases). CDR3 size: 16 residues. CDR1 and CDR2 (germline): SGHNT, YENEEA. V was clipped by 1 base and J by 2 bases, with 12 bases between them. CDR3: CASSLGAGSTYNEQFF. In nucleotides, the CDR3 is TGTGCCAGCAGCTTAGGGGCAGGGTCAACCTACAATGAGCAGTTCTTC.

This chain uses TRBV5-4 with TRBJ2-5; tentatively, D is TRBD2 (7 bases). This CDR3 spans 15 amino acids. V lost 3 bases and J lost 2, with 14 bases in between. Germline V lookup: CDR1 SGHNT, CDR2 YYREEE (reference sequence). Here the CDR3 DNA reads TGTGCCAGCAGCTCGCCGGGGGGCCTTCAAGAGACCCAGTACTTC. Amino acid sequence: CASSSPGGLQETQYF.

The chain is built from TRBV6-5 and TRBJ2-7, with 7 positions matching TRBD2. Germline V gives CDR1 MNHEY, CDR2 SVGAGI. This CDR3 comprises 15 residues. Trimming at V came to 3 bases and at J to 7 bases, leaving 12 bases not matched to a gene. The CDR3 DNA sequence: TGTGCCAGCAGTTATTCCGATAATCTCGGGGGGGAGCAGTACTTC. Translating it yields CASSYSDNLGGEQYF.

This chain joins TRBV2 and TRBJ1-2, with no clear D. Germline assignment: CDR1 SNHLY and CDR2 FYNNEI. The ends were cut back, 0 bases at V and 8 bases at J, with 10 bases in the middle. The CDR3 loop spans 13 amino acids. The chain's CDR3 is CASSEALPGGYTF. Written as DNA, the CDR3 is TGTGCCAGCAGTGAAGCGCTTCCGGGCGGCTACACCTTC.

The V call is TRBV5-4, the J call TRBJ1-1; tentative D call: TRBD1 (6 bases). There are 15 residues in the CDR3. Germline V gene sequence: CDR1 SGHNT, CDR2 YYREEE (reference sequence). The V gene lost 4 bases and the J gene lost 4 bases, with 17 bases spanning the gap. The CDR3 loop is CASSITGGGGTEAFF. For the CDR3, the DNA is TGTGCCAGCAGCATAACCGGGGGGGGCGGCACTGAAGCTTTCTTT.

CDR3 protein: CASSVATQAVYEQFF. In DNA, the CDR3 is TGTGCCAGCAGCGTAGCTACACAGGCGGTCTATGAGCAGTTCTTC. V usage is TRBV9 and J usage is TRBJ2-1, with a tentative D call TRBD1 (5 bases). There are 15 residues in the CDR3. Germline values: CDR1 SGDLS, CDR2 YYNGEE. The V and J ends lost 0 bases and 8 bases respectively, with 15 bases between them. The full variable domain, completed using reference TRBV9 and TRBJ2-1, is DSGVTQTPKHLITATGQRVTLRCSPRSGDLSVYWYQQSLDQGLQFLIQYYNGEERAKGNILERFSAQQFPDLHSELNLSSLELGDSALYFCASSVATQAVYEQFFGPGTRLTVL.

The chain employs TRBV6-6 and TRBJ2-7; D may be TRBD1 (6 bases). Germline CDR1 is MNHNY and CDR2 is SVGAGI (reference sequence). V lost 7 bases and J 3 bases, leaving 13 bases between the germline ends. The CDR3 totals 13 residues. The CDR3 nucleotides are TGTGCCAGCACTCTGGACAGATTCTACGAGCAGTACTTC. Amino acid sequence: CASTLDRFYEQYF.

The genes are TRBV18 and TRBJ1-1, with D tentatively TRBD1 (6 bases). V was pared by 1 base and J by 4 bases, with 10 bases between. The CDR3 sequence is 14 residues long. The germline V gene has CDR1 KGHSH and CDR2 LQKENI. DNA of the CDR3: TGTGCCAGCTCACCACGGGGGCAGGGCACTGAAGCTTTCTTT. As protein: CASSPRGQGTEAFF.